This T cell receptor beta chain was observed in a study of T cell repertoires in cytomegalovirus infection. This CDR3 is 16 amino acids long. Unmatched junction bases numbered 4, after V lost 4 bases and J lost 1 base. Germline CDR1 reads SGHTA; CDR2 reads FQGNSA. This clonotype was counted many times. TCRdb reprocessed the reads via MiXCR and lists one record per CDR3 protein. The sample includes around 630,000 distinct CDR3 sequences, more than 20% seen only once; the top ten take 7.5% to 9%. The sequenced material came from CD8+ T cells from PBMCs. The sequence came from a human donor in good health (CMV status not recorded). Some clones in this sample may be carry-over from other donors' samples. The chain combines TRBV7-2 with TRBJ2-1; the match to TRBD2 covers 10 bases. The CDR3 loop is CASSWSGGASYNEQFF. The CDR3 region has the DNA TGTGCCAGCAGCTGGAGCGGGGGGGCTTCCTACAATGAGCAGTTCTTC.